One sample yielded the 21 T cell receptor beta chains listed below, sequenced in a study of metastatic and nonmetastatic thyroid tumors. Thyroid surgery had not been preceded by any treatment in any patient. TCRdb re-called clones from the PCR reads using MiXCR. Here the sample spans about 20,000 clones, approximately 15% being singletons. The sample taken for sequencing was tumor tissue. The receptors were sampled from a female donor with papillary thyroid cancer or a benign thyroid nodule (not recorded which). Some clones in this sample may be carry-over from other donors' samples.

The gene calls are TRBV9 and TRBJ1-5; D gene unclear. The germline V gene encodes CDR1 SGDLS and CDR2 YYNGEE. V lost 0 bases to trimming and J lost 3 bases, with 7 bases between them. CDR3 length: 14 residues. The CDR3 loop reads CASSVGGDNQPQHF. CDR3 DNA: TGTGCCAGCAGCGTAGGCGGGGACAATCAGCCCCAGCATTTT.

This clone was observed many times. CDR3 residues: CASSLQLAGVSNEQFF. CDR3 sequence (DNA): TGTGCCAGCAGTTTGCAACTAGCGGGAGTTAGCAATGAGCAGTTCTTC. The V call is TRBV27, the J call TRBJ2-1; 11 bases line up with TRBD2. Per germline, CDR1 MNHEY and CDR2 SMNVEV (reference sequence). The CDR3 runs to 16 residues. The V gene end was trimmed by 3 bases and the J gene end by 6 bases; junction bases not matched to a gene: 7.

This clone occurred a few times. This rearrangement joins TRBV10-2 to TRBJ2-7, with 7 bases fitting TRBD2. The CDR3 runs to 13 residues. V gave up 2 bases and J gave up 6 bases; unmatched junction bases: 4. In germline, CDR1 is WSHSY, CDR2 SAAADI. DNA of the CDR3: TGCGCCAGCAGTGAGGGGGGAGGGTCCGAGCAGTACTTC. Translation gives CASSEGGGSEQYF.

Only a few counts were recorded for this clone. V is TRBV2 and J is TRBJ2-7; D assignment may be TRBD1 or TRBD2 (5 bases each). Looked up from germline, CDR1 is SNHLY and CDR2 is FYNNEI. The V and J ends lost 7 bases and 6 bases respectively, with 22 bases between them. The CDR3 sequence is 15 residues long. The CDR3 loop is CASKRGTISPGEQYF. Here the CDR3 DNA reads TGTGCCAGCAAAAGAGGGACGATAAGTCCTGGCGAGCAGTACTTC.

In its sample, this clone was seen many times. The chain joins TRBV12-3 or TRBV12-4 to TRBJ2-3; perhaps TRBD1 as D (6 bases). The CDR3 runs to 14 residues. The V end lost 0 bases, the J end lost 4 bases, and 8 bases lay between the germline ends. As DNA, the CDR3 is TGTGCCAGCAGTTTAGCGGGGGCTTCAGATACGCAGTATTTT. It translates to CASSLAGASDTQYF.

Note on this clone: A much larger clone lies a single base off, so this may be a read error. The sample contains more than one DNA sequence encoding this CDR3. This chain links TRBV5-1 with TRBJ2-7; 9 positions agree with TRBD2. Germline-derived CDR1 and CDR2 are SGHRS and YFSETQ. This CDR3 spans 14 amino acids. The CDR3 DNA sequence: TGCGCCAGCAGCTCGCGGACTAGCGAGGATGAGCAGTGCTTC. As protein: CASSSRTSEDEQCF. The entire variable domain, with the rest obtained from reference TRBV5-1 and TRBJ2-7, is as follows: KAGVTQTPRYLIKTRGQQVTLSCSPISGHRSVSWYQQTPGQGLQFLFEYFSETQRNKGNFPGRFSGRQFSNSRSEMNVSTLELGDSALYLCASSSRTSEDEQCFGPGTRLTVT.

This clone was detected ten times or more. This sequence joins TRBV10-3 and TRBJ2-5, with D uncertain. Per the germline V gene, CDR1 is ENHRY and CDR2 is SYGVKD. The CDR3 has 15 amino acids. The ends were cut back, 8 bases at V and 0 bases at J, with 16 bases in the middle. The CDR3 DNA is TGTGCCATCGGCCCGACCGCTACGTACCAAGAGACCCAGTACTTC. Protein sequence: CAIGPTATYQETQYF.

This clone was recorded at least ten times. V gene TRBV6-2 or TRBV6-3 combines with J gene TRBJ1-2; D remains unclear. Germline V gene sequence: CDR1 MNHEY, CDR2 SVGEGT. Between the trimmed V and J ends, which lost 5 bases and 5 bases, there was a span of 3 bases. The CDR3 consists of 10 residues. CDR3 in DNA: TGTGCCAGCAGTGGATATGGCTACACCTTC. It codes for CASSGYGYTF.

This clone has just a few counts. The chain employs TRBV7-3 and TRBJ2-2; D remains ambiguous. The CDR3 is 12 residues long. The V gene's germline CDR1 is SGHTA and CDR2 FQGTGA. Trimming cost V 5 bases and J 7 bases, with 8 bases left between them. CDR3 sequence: CASSPPDGELFF. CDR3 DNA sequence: TGTGCCAGCAGCCCCCCCGACGGGGAGCTGTTTTTT.

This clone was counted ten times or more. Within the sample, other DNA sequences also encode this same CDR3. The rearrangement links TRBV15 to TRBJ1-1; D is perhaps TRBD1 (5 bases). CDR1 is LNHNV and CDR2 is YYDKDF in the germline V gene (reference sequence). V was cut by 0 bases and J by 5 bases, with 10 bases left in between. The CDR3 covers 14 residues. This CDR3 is CATSRDLRVTEAFF. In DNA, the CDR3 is TGTGCCACCAGCAGAGATCTCAGGGTTACTGAAGCTTTCTTT.

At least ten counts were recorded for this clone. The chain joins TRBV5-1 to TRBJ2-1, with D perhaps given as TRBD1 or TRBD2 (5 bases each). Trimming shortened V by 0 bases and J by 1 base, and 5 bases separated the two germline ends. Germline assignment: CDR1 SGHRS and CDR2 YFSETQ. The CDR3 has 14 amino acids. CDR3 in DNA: TGCGCCAGCAGCTTGGGGGGGTCCTACAATGAGCAGTTCTTC. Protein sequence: CASSLGGSYNEQFF.

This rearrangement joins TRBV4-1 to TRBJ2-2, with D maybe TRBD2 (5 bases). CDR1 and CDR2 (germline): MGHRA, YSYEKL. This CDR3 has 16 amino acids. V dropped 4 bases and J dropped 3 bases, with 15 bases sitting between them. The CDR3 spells CASSRLARLYTGELFF. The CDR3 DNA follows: TGCGCCAGCAGCCGCCTAGCAAGGCTATACACCGGGGAGCTGTTTTTT.

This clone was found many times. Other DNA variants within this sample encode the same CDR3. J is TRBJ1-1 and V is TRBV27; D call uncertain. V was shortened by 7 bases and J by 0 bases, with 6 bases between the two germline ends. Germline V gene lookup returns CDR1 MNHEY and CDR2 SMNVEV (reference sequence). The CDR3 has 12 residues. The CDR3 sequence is CASKDVNTEAFF. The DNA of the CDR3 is TGTGCCAGCAAGGACGTGAACACTGAAGCTTTCTTT.

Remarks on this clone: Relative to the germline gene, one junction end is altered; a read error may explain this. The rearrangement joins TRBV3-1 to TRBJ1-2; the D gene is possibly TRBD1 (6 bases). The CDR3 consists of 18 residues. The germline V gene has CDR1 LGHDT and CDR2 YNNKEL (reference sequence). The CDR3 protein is CASSRDGAGAIRNYCYTF. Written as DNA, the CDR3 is TGTGCCAGCAGCCGAGATGGGGCAGGGGCGATACGTAACTATTGCTACACCTTC.

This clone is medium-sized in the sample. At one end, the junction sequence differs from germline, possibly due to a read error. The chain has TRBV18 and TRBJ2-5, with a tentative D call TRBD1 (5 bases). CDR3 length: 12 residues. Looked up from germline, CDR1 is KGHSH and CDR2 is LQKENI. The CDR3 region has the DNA TGTGCCAGCTCACCACAAAACAACAGGCCGGACTTC. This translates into CASSPQNNRPDF.

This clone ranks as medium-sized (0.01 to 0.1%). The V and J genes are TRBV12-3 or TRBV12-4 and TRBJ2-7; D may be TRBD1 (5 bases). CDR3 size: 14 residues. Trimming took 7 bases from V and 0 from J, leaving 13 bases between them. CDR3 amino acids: CASTSAQGSYEQYF. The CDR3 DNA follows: TGTGCCAGCACCTCGGCCCAGGGCTCCTACGAGCAGTACTTC.

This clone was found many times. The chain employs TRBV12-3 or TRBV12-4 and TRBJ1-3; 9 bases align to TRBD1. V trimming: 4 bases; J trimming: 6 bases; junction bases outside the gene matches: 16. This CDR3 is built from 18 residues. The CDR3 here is CASSSVLQGARSENTIYF. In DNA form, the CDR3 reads TGTGCCAGCAGTTCCGTTTTACAGGGGGCCCGTTCAGAAAACACCATATATTTT.

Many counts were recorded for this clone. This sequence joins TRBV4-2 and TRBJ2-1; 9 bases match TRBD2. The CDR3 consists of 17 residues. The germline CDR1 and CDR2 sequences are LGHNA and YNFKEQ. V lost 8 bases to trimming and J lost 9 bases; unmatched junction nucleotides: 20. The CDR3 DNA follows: TGTGCCAGCGCATCGCAGAATTGGCGGGAGGGCCCGGGTGAGCAGTTCTTC. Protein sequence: CASASQNWREGPGEQFF.

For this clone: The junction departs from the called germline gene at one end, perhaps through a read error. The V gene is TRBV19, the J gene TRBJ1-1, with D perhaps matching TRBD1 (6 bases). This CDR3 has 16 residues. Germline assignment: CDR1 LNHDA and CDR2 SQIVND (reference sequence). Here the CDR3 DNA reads TGTGCCATTAGTATAACCCCCAAGGCATGCAGGGGAGAAGCTTTCTTT. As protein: CAISITPKACRGEAFF.

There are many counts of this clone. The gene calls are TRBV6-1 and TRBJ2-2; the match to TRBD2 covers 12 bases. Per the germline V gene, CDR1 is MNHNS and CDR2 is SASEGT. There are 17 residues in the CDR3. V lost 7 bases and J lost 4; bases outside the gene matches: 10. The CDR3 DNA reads TGTGCCAGCATCGGGACTAGCGGGTCAATAGGCACCGGGGAGCTGTTTTTT. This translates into CASIGTSGSIGTGELFF.

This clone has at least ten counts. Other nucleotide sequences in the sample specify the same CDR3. The CDR3 DNA reads TGCGCCAGCAGCTTTTCCGGGACAGGCGTACTGGGCTACGAGCAGTACTTC. Translating gives CASSFSGTGVLGYEQYF. This chain joins TRBV5-1 and TRBJ2-7; TRBD1 matches 8 bases. Germline values: CDR1 SGHRS, CDR2 YFSETQ. V was clipped by 2 bases and J by 3 bases; unmatched bases: 13. The CDR3 consists of 17 residues.